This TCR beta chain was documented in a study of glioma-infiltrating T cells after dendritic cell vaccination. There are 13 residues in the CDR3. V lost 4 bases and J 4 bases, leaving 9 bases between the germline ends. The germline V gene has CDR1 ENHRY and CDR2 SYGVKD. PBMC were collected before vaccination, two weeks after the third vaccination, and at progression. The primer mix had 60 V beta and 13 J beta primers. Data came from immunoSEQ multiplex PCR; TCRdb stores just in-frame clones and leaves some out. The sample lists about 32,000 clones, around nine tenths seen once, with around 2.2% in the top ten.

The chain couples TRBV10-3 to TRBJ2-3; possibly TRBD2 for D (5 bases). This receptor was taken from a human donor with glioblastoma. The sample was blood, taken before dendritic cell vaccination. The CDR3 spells CAISVRTPDTQYF. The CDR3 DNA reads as TGTGCCATCAGTGTCCGGACTCCAGATACGCAGTATTTT.